The 21 T cell receptor beta chains in this list originate from one sample, sequenced in a study of Ad26.COV2.S vaccination and SARS-CoV-2 variants. Measured with immunoSEQ multiplex PCR; TCRdb has only the in-frame clones, and not every one. Counted here are some 350,000 clones, approximately 85% occurring once; the ten biggest clones make up about 3.5%. As for treatment: 15 to 20 received Ad26.COV2.S at low or high dose, single or two shots; 5 received placebo; per-sample allocation not given. Day 63 following the first vaccine or placebo injection was when the samples were taken. The sample consisted of peripheral blood, taken in a trial of Ad26.COV2.S vaccine versus placebo. The receptors come from a person between 18 and 65 years old who received the Ad26.COV2.S COVID-19 vaccine or a placebo.

The CDR3 loop is CASSYQDRKNTEAFF. The CDR3 region has the DNA TGTGCCAGCAGCTATCAGGACCGAAAGAACACTGAAGCTTTCTTT. The V gene is TRBV5-6, the J gene TRBJ1-1; D call uncertain. The V end lost 3 bases, the J end lost 1 base, and 13 bases lay between the germline ends. The CDR3 loop spans 15 amino acids. Germline CDR1 reads SGHDT; CDR2 reads YYEEEE. The complete variable domain, with remaining parts taken from reference TRBV5-6 and TRBJ1-1, reads DAGVTQSPTHLIKTRGQQVTLRCSPKSGHDTVSWYQQALGQGPQFIFQYYEEEERQRGNFPDRFSGHQFPNYSSELNVNALLLGDSALYLCASSYQDRKNTEAFFGQGTRLTVV.

The chain recombines TRBV27 with TRBJ1-5; possibly TRBD1 for D (6 bases). Germline CDR1 and CDR2: MNHEY and SMNVEV (reference sequence). Trimming stripped 4 bases from V and 0 bases from J, with 13 bases between. CDR3 length: 16 residues. The DNA for the CDR3 is TGTGCCAGCAGTTCAGAAGGACAGTATAGCAATCAGCCCCAGCATTTT. Protein: CASSSEGQYSNQPQHF.

The table lists this clone with many counts. The junction departs from germline at one end; a sequencing error may be responsible. This chain links TRBV7-2 with TRBJ2-2; 12 nucleotides match TRBD2. The V gene's germline CDR1 is SGHTA and CDR2 FQGNSA. The CDR3 contains 15 residues. CDR3 sequence reads: CASSLAGGSAGELFF. CDR3 bases: TGTGCCAGCAGCCTAGCGGGAGGGTCGGCCGGGGAGCTGTTTTTT.

CDR3 sequence: CASSFQAENYEQYF. CDR3 sequence (DNA): TGCGCCAGCAGCTTTCAAGCAGAAAACTACGAGCAGTACTTC. The chain links TRBV5-1 to TRBJ2-7; D unclear. This CDR3 contains 14 residues. Trimming cost V 2 bases and J 3 bases, with 12 bases left between them. The germline V gene encodes CDR1 SGHRS and CDR2 YFSETQ.

This clone has at least ten counts. The J gene is TRBJ1-2, the V gene TRBV12-3 or TRBV12-4, with D perhaps matching TRBD1 (5 bases). This CDR3 contains 13 residues. The ends were cut back, 4 bases at V and 4 bases at J, with 10 bases in the middle. The chain's CDR3 is CASSSRGAYGYTF. In DNA form, the CDR3 reads TGTGCCAGCAGTTCTCGGGGCGCCTATGGCTACACCTTC.

This clone was detected once. The V and J genes are TRBV9 and TRBJ1-3; D unclear. In germline, CDR1 is SGDLS, CDR2 YYNGEE. Between the trimmed V and J ends, which lost 2 bases and 0 bases, there was a span of 21 bases. CDR3 size: 19 residues. CDR3 DNA: TGTGCCAGCAGCGTTTTTCTTCAGCCGGATGGTGACTCTGGAAACACCATATATTTT. Residues: CASSVFLQPDGDSGNTIYF.

This rearrangement joins TRBV28 to TRBJ2-3; TRBD1 matches at 10 bases. Losses at the gene ends were 9 bases for V and 8 bases for J; bases not matched to a gene: 14. CDR3 size: 15 residues. Germline V CDR1 and CDR2: MDHEN, SYDVKM. The CDR3 reads CASYNGDRGPATQYF. In DNA, the CDR3 is TGTGCCAGTTACAATGGGGACAGGGGCCCAGCTACGCAGTATTTT.

This sequence joins TRBV18 and TRBJ2-1; TRBD1 is a possible D gene (6 bases). There are 14 residues in the CDR3. Per the germline V gene, CDR1 is KGHSH and CDR2 is LQKENI. V lost 3 bases and J lost 4, with 10 bases in between. CDR3 nucleotide sequence: TGTGCCAGCTCACCGGAGACAGGTTACAATGAGCAGTTCTTC. This gives the protein CASSPETGYNEQFF.

This clone turned up a few times. The gene calls are TRBV6-6 and TRBJ2-7; the D gene is possibly TRBD1 (5 bases). Per germline, CDR1 MNHNY and CDR2 SVGAGI (reference sequence). The CDR3 totals 14 residues. The V end was cut by 7 bases, the J end by 7 bases, with 20 bases between. The CDR3 DNA follows: TGTGCCAGCACTTCGGAGTTGCAGGGTCTTGAGCAGTACTTC. This encodes CASTSELQGLEQYF.

The chain is built from TRBV7-2 and TRBJ2-7; 13 nucleotides match TRBD2. Germline CDR1 reads SGHTA; CDR2 reads FQGNSA. The CDR3 runs to 15 residues. The V segment lost 6 bases and the J segment 4 bases; nucleotides outside the gene matches: 6. Written as DNA, the CDR3 is TGTGCCAGCAGATCGGGACTAGCGGGGCAGTACGAGCAGTACTTC. It yields the protein CASRSGLAGQYEQYF.

The gene calls are TRBV18 and TRBJ2-6; possible D gene TRBD2, 5 bases. The CDR3 has 17 amino acids. From germline, CDR1 is KGHSH and CDR2 LQKENI. V gave up 2 bases and J gave up 4 bases, with 15 bases separating them. In DNA, the CDR3 is TGTGCCAGCTCACCAAAGCGTGCCGGGGTCGGGGCCAACGTCCTGACTTTC. Residues: CASSPKRAGVGANVLTF.

The chain uses TRBV19 and TRBJ2-3; maybe TRBD1 (6 bases). The CDR3 sequence is 14 residues long. Germline loops: CDR1 LNHDA, CDR2 SQIVND (reference sequence). Trimming took 6 bases from V and 1 from J, leaving 11 bases between them. The CDR3: CASSAQGRTDTQYF. The CDR3 DNA follows: TGTGCCAGTAGCGCACAGGGCCGCACAGATACGCAGTATTTT.

This clone was seen a single time. The same CDR3 can be traced to other DNA sequences in this sample. This chain uses TRBV19 with TRBJ2-7; D is unclear. CDR3 length: 13 amino acids. Trimming pared 0 bases from V and 0 bases from J, leaving 3 bases between. Germline V gene lookup returns CDR1 LNHDA and CDR2 SQIVND (reference sequence). CDR3 in amino acids: CASSIDSSYEQYF. As DNA, the CDR3 is TGTGCCAGTAGTATAGACAGCTCCTACGAGCAGTACTTC.

The chain couples TRBV12-3 or TRBV12-4 to TRBJ1-4; TRBD1 agrees at 7 bases. The CDR3 totals 13 residues. Trimming at V came to 5 bases and at J to 12 bases, leaving 9 bases not matched to a gene. The CDR3 sequence is CASSGDSRGELFF. The CDR3 DNA reads as TGTGCCAGCAGTGGGGACAGCAGGGGGGAACTGTTTTTT.

This sequence joins TRBV9 and TRBJ2-5, with 9 nucleotides matching TRBD1. V trimming: 7 bases; J trimming: 5 bases; junction bases outside the gene matches: 9. Germline V gene data show CDR1 as SGDLS and CDR2 as YYNGEE. This CDR3 is built from 14 residues. The CDR3 loop reads CASGSGTGRETQYF. CDR3 sequence (DNA): TGTGCCAGCGGCTCGGGGACAGGGCGGGAGACCCAGTACTTC.

This clone was observed a handful of times. This chain uses TRBV7-8 with TRBJ2-7; tentatively, D is TRBD1 (5 bases). V shed 4 bases and J shed 0 bases, with 19 bases lying between them. The CDR3 spans 17 residues. Per the germline V gene, CDR1 is SGHVS and CDR2 is FQNEAQ. The CDR3 here is CASSSPVTAYSSYEQYF. Written as DNA, the CDR3 is TGTGCCAGCAGCTCCCCCGTGACAGCCTACAGCTCCTACGAGCAGTACTTC.

The chain has TRBV5-1 and TRBJ2-1, with 9 nucleotides matching TRBD2. The CDR3 loop spans 15 amino acids. Germline trimming cut 0 bases from V and 7 bases from J; bases unmatched to any gene: 5. The V gene's germline CDR1 is SGHRS and CDR2 YFSETQ. DNA for the CDR3: TGCGCCAGCAGCTTGGAAACGGGACTAGCTAATGAGCAGTTCTTC. As protein: CASSLETGLANEQFF.

This chain joins TRBV4-2 and TRBJ2-5; the match to TRBD2 covers 9 bases. The ends lost 3 bases at V and 5 bases at J; junction bases unmatched: 4. CDR1 and CDR2 (germline): LGHNA, YNFKEQ. The CDR3 spans 14 residues. The CDR3 sequence is CASSHATSGETQYF. Here the CDR3 DNA reads TGTGCCAGCAGCCATGCCACTAGCGGGGAGACCCAGTACTTC.

V and J are TRBV7-2 and TRBJ1-6, with D hard to call. Germline V lookup: CDR1 SGHTA, CDR2 FQGNSA. The V end lost 5 bases, the J end lost 4 bases, and 12 bases lay between the germline ends. This CDR3 is 15 amino acids long. The CDR3 sequence is CASSQRALYNSPLHF. The CDR3, as DNA: TGTGCCAGCAGCCAACGGGCCCTTTATAATTCACCCCTCCACTTT.

This clone was seen a handful of times. The chain joins TRBV4-1 to TRBJ2-1; 9 bases align to TRBD2. CDR3 length: 15 residues. The germline V gene has CDR1 MGHRA and CDR2 YSYEKL. Trimming removed 4 bases from V and 4 bases from J; junction bases left unmatched: 5. Here the CDR3 DNA reads TGCGCCAGCAGCCTATGGGGACTAGCTTACAATGAGCAGTTCTTC. Protein product: CASSLWGLAYNEQFF.

The rearrangement links TRBV5-1 to TRBJ2-1; 9 positions agree with TRBD2. Germline CDR1 SGHRS, CDR2 YFSETQ. After removal of 4 bases from V and 8 bases from J, the junction contained 10 bases not matched to a gene. This CDR3 region has 15 residues. The DNA for the CDR3 is TGCGCCAGCAGCCCGACTAGCGGTCTTGGGCATGAGCAGTTCTTC. Protein sequence: CASSPTSGLGHEQFF.